Here is one T cell receptor beta chain with its context. The antigen is unknown. Other DNA sequences in the sample encode the same CDR3. Vbeta (60) and Jbeta (13) primers were used in the PCR. The data were produced by immunoSEQ multiplex PCR, yet TCRdb's version contains in-frame clones alone and is incomplete. The sample holds over 150,000 clones, roughly 77% seen once. The data were obtained in a study of cytomegalovirus exposure and HLA in healthy donors. Study details: In terms of ancestry, the Caucasian-associated cluster contained around four fifths of the 300 to 400 genotyped donors. General observations from the study: Rarity marked most TCR sequences, yet some public TCRs occurred in many donors. The authors later found most CMV-associated TCR beta chains appeared HLA-restricted. Earlier analysis yielded a pattern in which most TCR beta V segments were productive about 90% or about 30% of the time.

Sequencing input: PBMCs. The receptor was isolated from a man between 25 and 39 years old in good health and CMV-seropositive.

The CDR3 spells CASSRLVSETQYF. The DNA of the CDR3 is TGTGCCAGCAGTAGACTGGTATCCGAGACCCAGTACTTC. The chain uses TRBV6-5 and TRBJ2-5; D gene uncertain. CDR1 and CDR2 from the germline V gene are MNHEY and SVGAGI. The CDR3 runs to 13 residues. Trimming took off 5 bases at V and 5 bases at J, with 12 bases between the two ends.